This T cell receptor (beta chain) was captured in a study of shared clonotypes between healthy human individuals. General study results and limits: Naive CD4 clonotypes overlapped across a handful of donors at roughly 5%. On the whole, naive subsets had larger estimated richness than memory subsets had. Only a few donors were included, so the genetic and exposure-history diversity represented was limited.

CD8 cells classed as naive were CD45RO-negative and positively selected for CCR7, excluding terminally differentiated effector memory CD45RA+ cells. All of the donors resided in Nashville, Tennessee, and each was a Caucasian adult. Trimming removed 2 bases at V and 0 bases at J, with 13 bases between. CDR3 length equals 16 residues. Germline lookup yields CDR1 MDHEN and CDR2 SYDVKM. Here immunoSEQ multiplex PCR was the method, and the copy in TCRdb shows in-frame clones only, minus some. The sample contains a few million clones, over 85% of which appear only once. Turning to this clone: Antigen: not known.

This chain joins TRBV28 and TRBJ2-5, with D perhaps TRBD1 or TRBD2 (5 bases each). The sequence was obtained from a man aged 18-30 years in good health. Some clones in this sample may be carry-over from other donors' samples. What was sequenced was naive CD8+ T cells from PBMCs. CDR3 amino acids: CASSLNSLGHQETQYF. CDR3 sequence (DNA): TGTGCCAGCAGTTTAAACAGTTTGGGACACCAAGAGACCCAGTACTTC.